A single sample gave rise to the 26 T cell receptor beta chains below, sequenced in a study of cytomegalovirus exposure and HLA in healthy donors. In the PCR, 60 Vbeta and 13 Jbeta primers were used. Produced via immunoSEQ multiplex PCR; TCRdb's table is partial and in-frame only. The sample holds roughly 90,000 clones, over 80% seen once. The sequencing sample was made of PBMCs. Source of these receptors: a man younger than 35 in good health and CMV-seronegative.

This clone was seen a few times. The chain joins TRBV28 to TRBJ2-6; D is perhaps TRBD2 (6 bases). The germline gives CDR1 MDHEN, CDR2 SYDVKM. The CDR3 has 15 residues. The V end was cut by 3 bases, the J end by 4 bases, with 10 bases between. The CDR3 loop is CASSFRGSGANVLTF. The DNA for the CDR3 is TGTGCCAGCAGTTTCCGGGGGTCGGGGGCCAACGTCCTGACTTTC.

This clone was observed once. The V and J genes are TRBV28 and TRBJ1-6; D call uncertain. The germline V gene has CDR1 MDHEN and CDR2 SYDVKM. Trimming took 6 bases from V and 9 from J, leaving 15 bases between them. The CDR3 is 14 residues long. The CDR3 sequence: CASRLVMSGSPLHF. In DNA, the CDR3 is TGTGCCAGCAGACTCGTAATGTCGGGTTCACCCCTCCACTTT.

The chain links TRBV5-1 to TRBJ2-5, with a tentative D call TRBD1 (5 bases). V was trimmed by 1 base and J by 7 bases, leaving 14 bases between them. Germline V gives CDR1 SGHRS, CDR2 YFSETQ. The CDR3 contains 14 residues. CDR3: CASSLRQGWVTQYF. CDR3 bases: TGCGCCAGCAGCTTGAGGCAGGGCTGGGTGACCCAGTACTTC.

The genes are TRBV9 and TRBJ1-5; 11 bases are a match to TRBD1. With 2 bases clipped from V and 7 bases from J, the junction kept 5 bases outside the gene matches. The CDR3 consists of 15 residues. The germline V gene has CDR1 SGDLS and CDR2 YYNGEE. The CDR3 coding sequence is TGTGCCAGCAGCGTCGGGACAGGGGGGGACCAGCCCCAGCATTTT. Translation gives CASSVGTGGDQPQHF.

This chain connects TRBV6-5 to TRBJ1-6; D unclear. V lost 7 bases and J 7 bases, leaving 11 bases between the germline ends. Germline V gene data show CDR1 as MNHEY and CDR2 as SVGAGI. The CDR3 runs 13 residues. DNA for the CDR3: TGTGCCAGCACCCTTGGTCTAAATTCACCCCTCCACTTT. The encoded protein is CASTLGLNSPLHF.

The V gene is TRBV7-3, the J gene TRBJ1-1; D unresolved. The length of the CDR3 is 13 residues. Germline loops: CDR1 SGHTA, CDR2 FQGTGA. Deletions cut 5 bases from V and 1 base from J, with 8 bases between. CDR3 loop: CASSLIGNTEAFF. The CDR3 coding sequence is TGTGCCAGCAGCCTAATCGGGAACACTGAAGCTTTCTTT.

This sequence joins TRBV18 and TRBJ1-1; no reliable D call. Trimming removed 6 bases at V and 4 bases at J, with 15 bases between. The V gene's germline CDR1 is KGHSH and CDR2 LQKENI. The CDR3 is 14 amino acids. The DNA for the CDR3 is TGTGCCAGCTCGCGGGATAGGTCAGGCACTGAAGCTTTCTTT. Its protein product is CASSRDRSGTEAFF.

This clone was found a few times. The chain joins TRBV6-5 to TRBJ1-1; 7 nucleotides line up with TRBD1. The length of the CDR3 is 13 residues. Germline CDR1 MNHEY, CDR2 SVGAGI. Trimming took 2 bases from V and 4 from J; bases not matched to a gene: 1. The CDR3 DNA reads as TGTGCCAGCAGTTACAACAGGGGCACTGAAGCTTTCTTT. It is translated as CASSYNRGTEAFF.

There are a few counts of this clone. The chain is built from TRBV11-3 and TRBJ2-1; TRBD2 is a possible D gene (6 bases). The CDR3 is 13 residues long. Trimming took 4 bases from V and 8 from J, leaving 12 bases between them. CDR1 and CDR2 (germline): SGHNT, YENEEA. CDR3 nucleotides: TGTGCCAGCAGCTCCATGGGGGGTTATGAGCAGTTCTTC. This sequence encodes CASSSMGGYEQFF.

This chain connects TRBV7-2 to TRBJ2-5, with 8 positions matching TRBD1. The closer fit of TRBJ2-7 to the DNA end suggests the J call may be wrong. There are 15 residues in the CDR3. The V gene's germline CDR1 is SGHTA and CDR2 FQGNSA. The CDR3 loop is CASSDGQGPFYEQYF. The CDR3 DNA sequence: TGTGCCAGCAGCGATGGACAGGGCCCTTTCTACGAGCAGTACTTC.

This chain joins TRBV2 and TRBJ2-3, with 10 bases fitting TRBD2. The V and J ends lost 6 bases and 0 bases, in that order; junction bases with no gene match: 0. This CDR3 spans 14 amino acids. Germline V CDR1 and CDR2: SNHLY, FYNNEI. This chain's CDR3 is CASRTSGSTDTQYF. The CDR3 nucleotides read TGTGCCAGCAGGACTAGCGGGAGCACAGATACGCAGTATTTT.

This chain uses TRBV5-4 with TRBJ2-5, with TRBD2 matching 11 bases. The J call is uncertain, as TRBJ2-7 better fits the DNA end. Germline V CDR1 and CDR2: SGHNT, YYREEE (reference sequence). CDR3 length equals 16 residues. The CDR3 reads CASSLWMTSGKDEQYF. The CDR3 DNA reads TGTGCCAGCAGCTTGTGGATGACTAGCGGGAAGGACGAGCAGTACTTC.

This rearrangement joins TRBV7-8 to TRBJ2-2; no clear D. V was pared by 2 bases and J by 0 bases, with 13 bases between. Per germline, CDR1 SGHVS and CDR2 FQNEAQ. The CDR3 covers 17 residues. CDR3 DNA: TGTGCCAGCAGCTTACTGTTACGAGCGTCGAACACCGGGGAGCTGTTTTTT. This translates into CASSLLLRASNTGELFF.

V is TRBV28 and J is TRBJ2-3; D unresolved. The V end lost 2 bases, the J end lost 1 base, and 16 bases lay between the germline ends. The CDR3 extends over 17 amino acids. Germline V gene sequence: CDR1 MDHEN, CDR2 SYDVKM. CDR3 residues: CASSLSRWLEGTDTQYF. CDR3 in DNA: TGTGCCAGCAGTTTAAGCCGGTGGCTCGAGGGCACAGATACGCAGTATTTT.

The chain recombines TRBV6-1 with TRBJ1-1; unclear D gene. V was shortened by 5 bases and J by 0 bases, with 10 bases between the two germline ends. Germline V CDR1 and CDR2: MNHNS, SASEGT. This CDR3 spans 14 amino acids. The CDR3 protein is CASSTQIMNTEAFF. The CDR3 DNA sequence: TGTGCCAGCAGTACGCAGATCATGAACACTGAAGCTTTCTTT.

The chain carries TRBV28 and TRBJ1-1; TRBD1 is a possible D gene (6 bases). The germline V gene has CDR1 MDHEN and CDR2 SYDVKM. V was trimmed by 5 bases and J by 1 base, leaving 14 bases between them. The CDR3 runs 15 residues. CDR3 DNA: TGTGCCAGCAGTCCTCAGGGACACCCGAACACTGAAGCTTTCTTT. Its translation is CASSPQGHPNTEAFF.

The V call is TRBV28, the J call TRBJ1-1; the match to TRBD1 covers 12 bases. V lost 6 bases, J lost 0 bases, and 5 bases stayed unmatched. Germline lookup yields CDR1 MDHEN and CDR2 SYDVKM. The CDR3 totals 16 residues. The DNA of the CDR3 is TGTGCCAGCAGCAGGGGGGACAGGGGGCTGAACACTGAAGCTTTCTTT. It yields the protein CASSRGDRGLNTEAFF.

The chain couples TRBV18 to TRBJ1-5, with D unclear. The CDR3 has 15 residues. V was trimmed by 3 bases and J by 3 bases, leaving 12 bases between them. The germline CDR1 and CDR2 sequences are KGHSH and LQKENI. The CDR3 DNA follows: TGTGCCAGCTCACCCCGGGAACAGTTCAATCAGCCCCAGCATTTT. Its translation: CASSPREQFNQPQHF. The full variable domain, rest sourced from reference TRBV18 and TRBJ1-5, is NAGVMQNPRHLVRRRGQEARLRCSPMKGHSHVYWYRQLPEEGLKFMVYLQKENIIDESGMPKERFSAEFPKEGPSILRIQQVVRGDSAAYFCASSPREQFNQPQHFGDGTRLSIL.

CDR3 region: CASSSPALAGKADEQYF. In DNA form, the CDR3 reads TGTGCCAGCAGCTCCCCGGCCTTAGCGGGGAAGGCGGACGAGCAGTACTTC. The chain links TRBV7-2 to TRBJ2-7, with 8 bases fitting TRBD2. Germline V gene data show CDR1 as SGHTA and CDR2 as FQGNSA. Trimming removed 4 bases from V and 5 bases from J; junction bases left unmatched: 16. The CDR3 loop spans 17 amino acids.

This sequence joins TRBV18 and TRBJ2-7; D not certain. The V gene lost 3 bases and the J gene lost 6 bases, with 15 bases spanning the gap. CDR1 KGHSH and CDR2 LQKENI come from the germline V gene. This CDR3 spans 14 amino acids. The CDR3 sequence is CASSPSQTSTEQYF. The DNA of the CDR3 is TGTGCCAGCTCACCCTCCCAGACTTCTACCGAGCAGTACTTC.

The rearrangement uses TRBV7-9 and TRBJ1-3, with D maybe TRBD1 (5 bases). The CDR3 covers 16 residues. V lost 4 bases and J lost 1, with 14 bases in between. Germline V lookup: CDR1 SEHNR, CDR2 FQNEAQ (reference sequence). This CDR3 reads CASSSDTSGSGNTIYF. The CDR3 coding sequence is TGTGCCAGCAGCTCTGATACATCAGGGTCTGGAAACACCATATATTTT. Variable domain in full (rest from reference TRBV7-9 and TRBJ1-3): DTGVSQNPRHKITKRGQNVTFRCDPISEHNRLYWYRQTLGQGPEFLTYFQNEAQLEKSRLLSDRFSAERPKGSFSTLEIQRTEQGDSAMYLCASSSDTSGSGNTIYFGEGSWLTVV.

This rearrangement joins TRBV4-1 to TRBJ2-4; 12 bases map to TRBD2. CDR1 and CDR2 from the germline V gene are MGHRA and YSYEKL. The trim removed 1 base at V and 3 bases at J, leaving 13 bases unmatched. CDR3 length: 20 residues. The CDR3 loop is CASSQASLAGGFGDKNIQYF. Written as DNA, the CDR3 is TGCGCCAGCAGCCAAGCTAGTCTAGCGGGAGGGTTTGGGGACAAAAACATTCAGTACTTC.

The V and J genes are TRBV2 and TRBJ2-5, with D possibly TRBD2 on 6 matching bases. TRBJ2-7 matches the DNA end more closely, so the J call is doubtful. Germline V gene sequence: CDR1 SNHLY, CDR2 FYNNEI. The CDR3 loop spans 16 amino acids. CDR3 DNA: TGTGCCAGCAGTGAAATTTCTAAGACTAGAGGATACGAGCAGTACTTC. It specifies CASSEISKTRGYEQYF.

Remarks on this clone: The junction does not match germline at one end; this may be a read error. The rearrangement uses TRBV7-9 and TRBJ2-2, with D perhaps TRBD1 (5 bases). This CDR3 has 17 amino acids. Germline values: CDR1 SEHNR, CDR2 FQNEAQ (reference sequence). For the CDR3, the DNA is TGTTCCAGCAGCTTAGTGTTAAGGGGCGATGTATCCGGGGAGCTGTTTTTT. Its translation: CSSSLVLRGDVSGELFF.

This chain joins TRBV9 and TRBJ1-5; weak D call: TRBD1 (5 bases). V gave up 0 bases and J gave up 4 bases, with 11 bases separating them. The CDR3 loop spans 15 amino acids. Germline CDR1 SGDLS, CDR2 YYNGEE. The CDR3 region has the DNA TGTGCCAGCAGCGTAGAGGGGCAGATGAATCAGCCCCAGCATTTT. Translated, it gives CASSVEGQMNQPQHF.

The gene calls are TRBV18 and TRBJ2-7, with D maybe TRBD1 (6 bases). This CDR3 is 15 amino acids long. Germline values: CDR1 KGHSH, CDR2 LQKENI. Trimming took 2 bases from V and 2 from J, leaving 13 bases between them. The chain's CDR3 is CASSPVAGAAYEQYF. In DNA form, the CDR3 reads TGTGCCAGCTCACCAGTGGCAGGGGCAGCCTACGAGCAGTACTTC.